This T cell receptor beta chain was profiled in a study of STAT5B mutations in CD4+ large granular lymphocyte leukemia. Study background: Among healthy donors, a particular HLA allele went with more CDR3 'QG' motifs.

Broader study findings: 8/27 top patient clones versus 2/35 control clones were TRBV06-family. Patient CD4-sorted repertoires looked more clonal than healthy CD4+ repertoires, even without putative leukemic clones.

The germline V gene has CDR1 MNHEY and CDR2 SMNVEV (reference sequence). With 7 bases removed from V and 1 base from J, the gap between germline ends came to 13 bases. This CDR3 comprises 14 residues. Of note for this clone: What it binds is not known.

Data came from immunoSEQ multiplex PCR; TCRdb stores just in-frame clones and leaves some out. The data show roughly 29,000 clones, with over 70% seen just once and around 0.98% held by the top ten. The TCR was taken from a human donor in good health. Material: CD4+ T cells from blood buffy coats. The chain combines TRBV27 with TRBJ1-1; D is ambiguous. Here the CDR3 reads CASTPAGRNTEAFF. In nucleotides, the CDR3 is TGTGCCAGCACCCCTGCGGGAAGGAACACTGAAGCTTTCTTT.